These 14 T cell receptor beta chains were sequenced from one sample in a study of blood T cell repertoires in COVID-19. Using immunoSEQ multiplex PCR, the repertoire was profiled, and TCRdb retains in-frame clones only, with some absent. This table has some 66,000 clones, about 90% appearing once. Sequenced: peripheral blood. These receptors came from a human donor with active COVID-19. The donor label of this sample is uncertain.

The V gene is TRBV6-2 or TRBV6-3, the J gene TRBJ2-3, with a weak D call TRBD2 (6 bases). This CDR3 contains 16 residues. In germline, CDR1 is MNHEY, CDR2 SVGEGT. With 2 bases removed from V and 2 bases from J, the gap between germline ends came to 14 bases. CDR3 sequence (DNA): TGTGCCAGCAGTTACAGTGTGGGGGGACCCACAGATACGCAGTATTTT. Amino acids: CASSYSVGGPTDTQYF.

The chain carries TRBV9 and TRBJ2-1, with 10 nucleotides matching TRBD2. The ends lost 4 bases at V and 5 bases at J; junction bases unmatched: 15. There are 18 residues in the CDR3. Germline V gives CDR1 SGDLS, CDR2 YYNGEE. The DNA of the CDR3 is TGTGCCAGCAGCCCATATTCTCAGACTAGCGGGTTTCACAATGAGCAGTTCTTC. Its translation: CASSPYSQTSGFHNEQFF.

V and J are TRBV15 and TRBJ2-7; TRBD1 matches at 8 bases. The CDR3 spans 14 residues. Germline V gene sequence: CDR1 LNHNV, CDR2 YYDKDF (reference sequence). The junction had 8 bases not matched to a gene; V was cut back by 8 bases and J by 2 bases. The CDR3 sequence: CATAAGTGPYEQYF. The CDR3 DNA is TGTGCCACCGCGGCGGGGACAGGTCCCTACGAGCAGTACTTC. The full variable domain, completed using reference TRBV15 and TRBJ2-7, is DAMVIQNPRYQVTQFGKPVTLSCSQTLNHNVMYWYQQKSSQAPKLLFHYYDKDFNNEADTPDNFQSRRPNTSFCFLDIRSPGLGDTAMYLCATAAGTGPYEQYFGPGTRLTVT.

The chain links TRBV7-2 to TRBJ1-2; 7 bases match TRBD1. This CDR3 has 18 amino acids. V trimming: 6 bases; J trimming: 7 bases; junction bases outside the gene matches: 23. Germline V gene data show CDR1 as SGHTA and CDR2 as FQGNSA. The CDR3 reads CASRRDPGTVDYSGGYTF. For the CDR3, the DNA is TGTGCCAGCAGACGCGACCCAGGGACAGTGGATTATAGTGGTGGCTACACCTTC.

V usage is TRBV5-4 and J usage is TRBJ2-3, with D possibly matching TRBD2 (6 bases). CDR1 is SGHNT, CDR2 YYREEE, per germline (reference sequence). Trimming took 2 bases from V and 2 from J, leaving 12 bases between them. The CDR3 contains 15 residues. CDR3 in DNA: TGTGCCAGCAGCTTTAACCCGGGGGACACAGATACGCAGTATTTT. It specifies CASSFNPGDTDTQYF.

A note on this clone: An end of the junction does not agree with germline; a read error may underlie this. The rearrangement joins TRBV7-2 to TRBJ2-7; 8 bases map to TRBD2. The CDR3 spans 19 residues. Germline V CDR1 and CDR2: SGHTA, FQGNSA. CDR3 coding DNA: TGTGCCAACAGCCCAACGGGGGGGGCAGGCCGGGGCGGATACTACGAGCAGTACTTC. Translation gives CANSPTGGAGRGGYYEQYF.

The chain is built from TRBV5-6 and TRBJ2-7, with 8 positions matching TRBD1. This CDR3 has 15 residues. Germline CDR1 is SGHDT and CDR2 is YYEEEE. After removal of 2 bases from V and 0 bases from J, the junction contained 4 bases not matched to a gene. The CDR3 protein is CASSFRTGSSYEQYF. DNA of the CDR3: TGTGCCAGCAGCTTCCGGACAGGGTCCTCCTACGAGCAGTACTTC.

The chain combines TRBV11-2 with TRBJ2-2, with D possibly matching TRBD1 (6 bases). Germline CDR1 and CDR2: SGHAT and FQNNGV. Trimming removed 5 bases at V and 5 bases at J, with 18 bases between. This CDR3 comprises 16 residues. The CDR3: CASSRAILGGTGELFF. The CDR3 DNA is TGTGCCAGCAGCCGCGCCATCTTAGGGGGAACCGGGGAGCTGTTTTTT.

This rearrangement joins TRBV10-2 to TRBJ2-3, with a weak D call TRBD2 (6 bases). The V gene's germline CDR1 is WSHSY and CDR2 SAAADI. V was cut by 2 bases and J by 1 base, with 13 bases left in between. The CDR3 is 16 residues long. DNA for the CDR3: TGCGCCAGCAGTGAGCGGAGGGCCTTTGGCACAGATACGCAGTATTTT. Translation gives CASSERRAFGTDTQYF.

The rearrangement links TRBV19 to TRBJ1-2; 7 bases map to TRBD1. CDR1 and CDR2 from the germline V gene are LNHDA and SQIVND (reference sequence). CDR3 length: 10 amino acids. Trimming removed 10 bases from V and 8 bases from J; junction bases left unmatched: 4. This chain's CDR3 is CATQQGGYTF. CDR3 DNA: TGTGCCACTCAACAGGGGGGCTACACCTTC. The variable domain in full, completed from reference TRBV19 and TRBJ1-2, reads DGGITQSPKYLFRKEGQNVTLSCEQNLNHDAMYWYRQDPGQGLRLIYYSQIVNDFQKGDIAEGYSVSREKKESFPLTVTSAQKNPTAFYLCATQQGGYTFGSGTRLTVV.

This sequence joins TRBV13 and TRBJ1-1; 7 nucleotides agree with TRBD1. Germline CDR1 and CDR2: PRHDT and FYEKMQ (reference sequence). This CDR3 has 13 residues. Germline trimming cut 5 bases from V and 4 bases from J; bases unmatched to any gene: 4. The CDR3 nucleotides read TGTGCCAGCAGCGGTTCAGGGGGCACTGAAGCTTTCTTT. Protein: CASSGSGGTEAFF.

The chain recombines TRBV2 with TRBJ2-7, with D possibly matching TRBD2 (6 bases). There are 14 residues in the CDR3. Germline V gives CDR1 SNHLY, CDR2 FYNNEI. The V gene lost 4 bases and the J gene lost 5 bases, with 15 bases spanning the gap. CDR3: CASSVRVREDEQYF. CDR3 in DNA: TGTGCCAGCAGTGTTCGGGTCAGGGAGGACGAGCAGTACTTC.

This clone was recorded only once. CDR3 nucleotides: TGTGCCAGTAGTGGGGGTAGCGGGCGCCAAGAGACCCAGTACTTC. It translates to CASSGGSGRQETQYF. J is TRBJ2-5 and V is TRBV19, with 7 bases fitting TRBD2. The length of the CDR3 is 15 residues. CDR1 and CDR2 from the germline V gene are LNHDA and SQIVND (reference sequence). The V and J ends lost 5 bases and 1 base, in that order; junction bases with no gene match: 7. Together with reference TRBV19 and TRBJ2-5, the CDR3 gives the full variable domain: DGGITQSPKYLFRKEGQNVTLSCEQNLNHDAMYWYRQDPGQGLRLIYYSQIVNDFQKGDIAEGYSVSREKKESFPLTVTSAQKNPTAFYLCASSGGSGRQETQYFGPGTRLLVL.

This chain links TRBV5-1 with TRBJ1-5; weak D call: TRBD1 (5 bases). CDR3 length equals 15 residues. V was shortened by 0 bases and J by 2 bases, with 9 bases between the two germline ends. Germline V gene sequence: CDR1 SGHRS, CDR2 YFSETQ. CDR3 region: CASSLGQGGNQPQHF. The CDR3 nucleotides read TGCGCCAGCAGCTTGGGGCAGGGTGGCAATCAGCCCCAGCATTTT. Supplemented by reference TRBV5-1 and TRBJ1-5, the full variable domain reads KAGVTQTPRYLIKTRGQQVTLSCSPISGHRSVSWYQQTPGQGLQFLFEYFSETQRNKGNFPGRFSGRQFSNSRSEMNVSTLELGDSALYLCASSLGQGGNQPQHFGDGTRLSIL.